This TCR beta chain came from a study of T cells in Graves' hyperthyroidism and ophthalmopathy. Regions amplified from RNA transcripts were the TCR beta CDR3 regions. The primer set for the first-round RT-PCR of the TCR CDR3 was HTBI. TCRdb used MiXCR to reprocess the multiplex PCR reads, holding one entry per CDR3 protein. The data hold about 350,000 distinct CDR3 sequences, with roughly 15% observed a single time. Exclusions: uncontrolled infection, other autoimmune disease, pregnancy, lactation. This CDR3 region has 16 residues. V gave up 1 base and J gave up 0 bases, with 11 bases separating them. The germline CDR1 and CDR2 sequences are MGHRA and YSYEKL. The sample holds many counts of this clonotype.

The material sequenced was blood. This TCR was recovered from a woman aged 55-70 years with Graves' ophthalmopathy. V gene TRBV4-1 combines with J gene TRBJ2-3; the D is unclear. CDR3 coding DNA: TGCGCCAGCAGCCAAGCTGGGCCCCCTAGCACAGATACGCAGTATTTT. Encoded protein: CASSQAGPPSTDTQYF.